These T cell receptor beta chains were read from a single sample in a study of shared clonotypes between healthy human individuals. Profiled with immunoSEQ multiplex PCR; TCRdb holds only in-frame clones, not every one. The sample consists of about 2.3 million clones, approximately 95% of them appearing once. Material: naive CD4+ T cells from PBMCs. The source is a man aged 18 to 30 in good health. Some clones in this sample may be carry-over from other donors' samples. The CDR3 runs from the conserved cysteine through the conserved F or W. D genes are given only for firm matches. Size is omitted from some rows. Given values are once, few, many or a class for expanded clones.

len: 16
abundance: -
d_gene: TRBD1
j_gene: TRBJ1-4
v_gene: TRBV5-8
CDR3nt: TGTGCCAGCAGCTCGCATTCGGGGACAGGGAAAGAAAAACTGTTTTTT
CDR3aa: CASSSHSGTGKEKLFF

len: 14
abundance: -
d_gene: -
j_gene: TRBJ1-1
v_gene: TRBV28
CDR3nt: TGTGCCAGCATCGGTAGGCAGAGGAACACTGAAGCTTTCTTT
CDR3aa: CASIGRQRNTEAFF

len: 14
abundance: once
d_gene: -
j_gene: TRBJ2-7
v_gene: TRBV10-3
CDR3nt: TGTGCCATTGGAGCGGCCCCCAGCTCCTACGAGCAGTACTTC
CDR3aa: CAIGAAPSSYEQYF

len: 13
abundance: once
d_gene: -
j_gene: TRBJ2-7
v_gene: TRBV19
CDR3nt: TGTGCCAGTACCAAAAAGGCCGGGTACGAGCAGTACTTC
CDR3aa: CASTKKAGYEQYF

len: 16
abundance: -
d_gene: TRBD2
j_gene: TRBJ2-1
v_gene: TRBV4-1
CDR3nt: TGCGCCAGCAGCCACCTCGGGAGGAAGGCCTACAATGAGCAGTTCTTC
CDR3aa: CASSHLGRKAYNEQFF

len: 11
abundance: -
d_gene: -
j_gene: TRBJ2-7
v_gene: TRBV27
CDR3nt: TGTGCCAGCAACACTGGGATCGAGCAGTACTTC
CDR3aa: CASNTGIEQYF

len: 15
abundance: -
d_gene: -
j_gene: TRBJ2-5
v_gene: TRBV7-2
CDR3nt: TGTGCCAGCAGCTTACCGAAGGCCCTCGTTGAGACCCAGTACTTC
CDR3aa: CASSLPKALVETQYF

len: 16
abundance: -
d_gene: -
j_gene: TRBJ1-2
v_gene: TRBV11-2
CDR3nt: TGTGCCAGCAGCTTAGATCGCGGGGGCCTGGGGTATGGCTACACCTTC
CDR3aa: CASSLDRGGLGYGYTF

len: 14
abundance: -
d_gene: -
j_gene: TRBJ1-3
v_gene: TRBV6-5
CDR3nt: TGTGCCAGCAGACCCGGGGGGTCTGGAAACACCATATATTTT
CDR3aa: CASRPGGSGNTIYF

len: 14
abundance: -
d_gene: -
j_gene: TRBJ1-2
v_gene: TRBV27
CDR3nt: TGTGCCAGCACCCTAATGGGGGGTTACTATGGCTACACCTTC
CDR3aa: CASTLMGGYYGYTF

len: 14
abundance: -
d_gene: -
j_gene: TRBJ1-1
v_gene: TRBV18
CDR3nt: TGTGCCAGTGTAGGAGTCTTAATGAACACTGAAGCTTTCTTT
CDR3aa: CASVGVLMNTEAFF

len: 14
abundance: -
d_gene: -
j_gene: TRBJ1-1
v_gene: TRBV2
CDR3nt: TGTGCCAGCACCACAGGTGCCGGCGACCATGAAGCTTTCTTT
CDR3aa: CASTTGAGDHEAFF

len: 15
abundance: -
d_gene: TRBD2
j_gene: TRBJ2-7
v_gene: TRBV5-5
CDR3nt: TGTGCCAGCAGCTTGGTTCCAGCGGGAGGATACGAGCAGTACTTC
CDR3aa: CASSLVPAGGYEQYF

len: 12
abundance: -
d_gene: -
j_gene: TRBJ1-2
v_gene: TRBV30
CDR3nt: TGTGCCTGGAGTCAAGGCGGCTATGGCTACACCTTC
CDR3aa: CAWSQGGYGYTF

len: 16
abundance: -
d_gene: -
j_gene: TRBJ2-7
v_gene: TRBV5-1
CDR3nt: TGCGCCAGCAGCTTTAGAACCGGGACCAACTCCTACGAGCAGTACTTC
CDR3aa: CASSFRTGTNSYEQYF

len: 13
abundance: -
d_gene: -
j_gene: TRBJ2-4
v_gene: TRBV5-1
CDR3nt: TGCGCCAGCAGCTTGAGTCTAGATGACATTCAGTACTTC
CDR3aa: CASSLSLDDIQYF

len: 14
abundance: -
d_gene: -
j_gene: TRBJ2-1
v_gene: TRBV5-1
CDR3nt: TGCGCCAGCAGCTCGGTGGGACTTCCCAATGAGCAGTTCTTC
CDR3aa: CASSSVGLPNEQFF

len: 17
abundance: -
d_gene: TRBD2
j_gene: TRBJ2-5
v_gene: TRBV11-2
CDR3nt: TGTGCCAGCAGAAAGCGAGGACTAGCCCCGGGCCAAGAGACCCAGTACTTC
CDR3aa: CASRKRGLAPGQETQYF

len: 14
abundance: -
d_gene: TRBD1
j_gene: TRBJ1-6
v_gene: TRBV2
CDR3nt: TGTGCCAGCAGTGTGACAGGGGGGAGGTCACCCCTCCACTTT
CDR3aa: CASSVTGGRSPLHF

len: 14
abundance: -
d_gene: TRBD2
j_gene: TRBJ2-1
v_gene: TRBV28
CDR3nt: TGTGCCAGCACTCTCACGGCTAGCGGGGCCCGGGCGTTCTTC
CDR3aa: CASTLTASGARAFF

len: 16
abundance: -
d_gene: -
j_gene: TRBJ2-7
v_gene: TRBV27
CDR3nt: TGTGCCAGCAGTTTCGGGAGTCGGGACAGAGCGTACGAGCAGTACTTC
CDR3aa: CASSFGSRDRAYEQYF

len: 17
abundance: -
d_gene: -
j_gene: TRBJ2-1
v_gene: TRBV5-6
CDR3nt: TGTGCCAGCAGCTCAGGGGACTACCAACGCTCCTACAATGAGCAGTTCTTC
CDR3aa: CASSSGDYQRSYNEQFF

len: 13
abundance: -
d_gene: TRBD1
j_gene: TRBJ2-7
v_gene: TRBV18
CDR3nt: TGTGCCAGCTCCCAATGGACAGGTAGCGAGCAGTACTTC
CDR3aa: CASSQWTGSEQYF

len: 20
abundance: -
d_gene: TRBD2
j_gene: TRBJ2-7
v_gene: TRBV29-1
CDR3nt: TGCAGCGTTGAATCTCGAGCCGGACTAGCGGGCGCCAGCGGTTCCTCCGAGCAGTACTTC
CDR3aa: CSVESRAGLAGASGSSEQYF

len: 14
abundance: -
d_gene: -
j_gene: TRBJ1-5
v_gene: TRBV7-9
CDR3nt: TGTGCCAGCAGCTTAGGAGGTTACAATCAGCCCCAGCATTTT
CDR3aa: CASSLGGYNQPQHF

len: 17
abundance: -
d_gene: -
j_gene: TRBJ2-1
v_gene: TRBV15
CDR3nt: TGTGCCACCAGCAGAGATGGGGGGCTAGCGCTTTACAATGAGCAGTTCTTC
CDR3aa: CATSRDGGLALYNEQFF

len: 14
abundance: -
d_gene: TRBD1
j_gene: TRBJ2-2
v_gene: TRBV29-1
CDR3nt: TGCAGCGCCAGGGGGAGTTTGAGCACCGGGGAGCTGTTTTTT
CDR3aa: CSARGSLSTGELFF

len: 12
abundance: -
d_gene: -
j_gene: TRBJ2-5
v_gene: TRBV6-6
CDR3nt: TGTGCCAGCAGTTCCCCACAAGAGACCCAGTACTTC
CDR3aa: CASSSPQETQYF

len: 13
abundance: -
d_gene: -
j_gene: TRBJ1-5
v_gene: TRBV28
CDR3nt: TGTGCCAGCGACACAGTTAGCAATCAGCCCCAGCATTTT
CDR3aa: CASDTVSNQPQHF

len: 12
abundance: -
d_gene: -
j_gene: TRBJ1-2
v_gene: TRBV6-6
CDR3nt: TGTGCCAGCATTAAAGGGGGATACGGCTACACCTTC
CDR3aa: CASIKGGYGYTF

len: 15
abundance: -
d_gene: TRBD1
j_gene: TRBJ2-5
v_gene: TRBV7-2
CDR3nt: TGTGCCAGCAGCCCAAGCGGCAGGGGGCGAGAGACCCAGTACTTC
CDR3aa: CASSPSGRGRETQYF

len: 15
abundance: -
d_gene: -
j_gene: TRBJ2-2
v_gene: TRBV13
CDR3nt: TGTGCCAGCAGCCTGCGACTAAGGGACACCGGGGAGCTGTTTTTT
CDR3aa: CASSLRLRDTGELFF

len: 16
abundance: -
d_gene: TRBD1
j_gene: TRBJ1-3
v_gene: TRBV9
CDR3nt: TGTGCCAGCAGCGTCTTATCAGGGGGTCCTGGAAACACCATATATTTT
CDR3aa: CASSVLSGGPGNTIYF

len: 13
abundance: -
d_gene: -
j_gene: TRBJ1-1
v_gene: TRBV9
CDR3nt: TGTGCCAGCAGCGCAAGGACACTATCTGAAGCTTTCTTT
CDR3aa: CASSARTLSEAFF

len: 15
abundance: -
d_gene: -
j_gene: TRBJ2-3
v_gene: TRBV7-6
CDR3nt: TGTGCCAGCAGCCCGAAGCTGGTGACCACAGATACGCAGTATTTT
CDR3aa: CASSPKLVTTDTQYF

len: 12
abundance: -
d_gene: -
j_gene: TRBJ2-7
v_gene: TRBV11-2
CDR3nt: TGTGCCAGCAGGCCAGACTCCTACGAGCAGTACTTC
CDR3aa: CASRPDSYEQYF

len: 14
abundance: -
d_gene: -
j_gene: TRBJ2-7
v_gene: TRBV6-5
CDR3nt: TGTGCCAGCAGTTACAGGACGGTTGCCTACGAGCAGTACTTC
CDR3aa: CASSYRTVAYEQYF

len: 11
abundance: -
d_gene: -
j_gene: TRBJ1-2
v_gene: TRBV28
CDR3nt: TGTGCCAGCAGGGGACCCAATGGCTACACCTTC
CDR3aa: CASRGPNGYTF

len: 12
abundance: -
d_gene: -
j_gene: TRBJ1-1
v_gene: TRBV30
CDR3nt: TGTGCCTGGAGTATCAGGGGCACTGAAGCTTTCTTT
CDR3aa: CAWSIRGTEAFF

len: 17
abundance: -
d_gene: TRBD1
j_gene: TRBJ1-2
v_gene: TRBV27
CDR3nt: TGTGCCAGCAGTAACCGACAGGGGGCCTTCAGGAGATATGGCTACACCTTC
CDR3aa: CASSNRQGAFRRYGYTF

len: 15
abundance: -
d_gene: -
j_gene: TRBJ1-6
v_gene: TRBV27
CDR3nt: TGTGCCAGCAGTTTATCAGTTACGGCGGGGTTGGCCCTCCACTTT
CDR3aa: CASSLSVTAGLALHF

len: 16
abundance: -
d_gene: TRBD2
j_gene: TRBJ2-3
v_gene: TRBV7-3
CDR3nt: TGTGCCAGCAGCTTACTAGCGGGCCCTCGCACAGATACGCAGTATTTT
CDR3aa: CASSLLAGPRTDTQYF

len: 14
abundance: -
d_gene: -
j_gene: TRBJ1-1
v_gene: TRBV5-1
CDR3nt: TGCGCCAGCAGCTTGGGCGCAGGGGTGACTGAAGCTTTCTTT
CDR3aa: CASSLGAGVTEAFF

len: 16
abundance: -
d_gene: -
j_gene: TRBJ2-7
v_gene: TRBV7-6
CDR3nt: TGTGCCAGCAGCTTGACCGACGCAGGGCCAAACTACGAGCAGTACTTC
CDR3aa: CASSLTDAGPNYEQYF

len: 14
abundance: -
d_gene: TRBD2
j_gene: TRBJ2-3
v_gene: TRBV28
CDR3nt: TGTGCCAGCCTTAGCGGGAGTCTTCATCATACGCAGTATTTT
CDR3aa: CASLSGSLHHTQYF

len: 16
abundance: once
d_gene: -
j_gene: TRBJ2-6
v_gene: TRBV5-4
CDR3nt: TGTGCCAGCAGCTTGGGATCCCCCTCTGGGGCCAACGTCCTGACTTTC
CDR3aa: CASSLGSPSGANVLTF

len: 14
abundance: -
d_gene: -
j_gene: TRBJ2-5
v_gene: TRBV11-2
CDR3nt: TGTGCCAGCAGCCCCCGGGACCTCGGCGAGACCCAGTACTTC
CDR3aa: CASSPRDLGETQYF

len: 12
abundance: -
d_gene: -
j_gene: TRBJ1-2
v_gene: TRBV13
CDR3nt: TGTGCCAGCAGCTTAGTGGCATATGGCTACACCTTC
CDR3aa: CASSLVAYGYTF

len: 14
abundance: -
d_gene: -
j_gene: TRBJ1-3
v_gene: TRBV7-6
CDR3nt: TGTGCCAGCAGACCGGGGTCCTCTGGAAACACCATATATTTT
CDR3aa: CASRPGSSGNTIYF

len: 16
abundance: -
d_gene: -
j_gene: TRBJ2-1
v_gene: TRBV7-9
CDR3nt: TGTGCCAGCAGCTTACCTGGACTTAGCTTTGTCAATGAGCAGTTCTTC
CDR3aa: CASSLPGLSFVNEQFF

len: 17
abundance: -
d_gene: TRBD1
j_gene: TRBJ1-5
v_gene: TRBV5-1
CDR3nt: TGCGCCAGCAGCATCTCTCCCCCTGACAGGGGCAATCAGCCCCAGCATTTT
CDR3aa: CASSISPPDRGNQPQHF

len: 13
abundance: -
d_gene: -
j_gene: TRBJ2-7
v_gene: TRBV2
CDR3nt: TGTGCCAGCAGTGTGGGCAGGGCCTACGAGCAGTACTTC
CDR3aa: CASSVGRAYEQYF

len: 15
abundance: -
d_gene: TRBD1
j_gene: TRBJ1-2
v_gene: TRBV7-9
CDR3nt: TGTGCCAGCAGCACACAGGGACAGCAAAATTATGGCTACACCTTC
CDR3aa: CASSTQGQQNYGYTF